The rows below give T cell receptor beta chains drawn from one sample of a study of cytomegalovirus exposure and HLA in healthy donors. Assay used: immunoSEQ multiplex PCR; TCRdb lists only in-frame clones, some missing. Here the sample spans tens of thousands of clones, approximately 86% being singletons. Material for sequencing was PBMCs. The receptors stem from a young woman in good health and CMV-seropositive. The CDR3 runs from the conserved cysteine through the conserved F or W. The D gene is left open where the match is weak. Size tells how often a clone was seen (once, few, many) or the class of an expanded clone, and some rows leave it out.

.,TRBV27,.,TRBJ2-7,CASSPLSVSPYYEQYF,TGTGCCAGCAGTCCCCTGAGCGTCTCCCCCTACTACGAGCAGTACTTC
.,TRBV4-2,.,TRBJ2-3,CASSHSTSGTGTDTQYF,TGTGCCAGCAGCCATTCTACCAGCGGGACAGGTACAGATACGCAGTATTTT
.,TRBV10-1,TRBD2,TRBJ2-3,CASSECWVSGIWSDGTDTQYF,TGCGCCAGCAGTGAGTGTTGGGTTAGCGGGATTTGGAGCGACGGCACAGATACGCAGTATTTT
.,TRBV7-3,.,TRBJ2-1,CASSFEGGFSNEQFF,TGTGCCAGCAGCTTCGAGGGAGGTTTTAGCAATGAGCAGTTCTTC
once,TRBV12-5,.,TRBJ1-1,CASGSPGGQGHTEAFF,TGTGCTAGTGGTTCTCCGGGGGGGCAGGGCCACACTGAAGCTTTCTTT
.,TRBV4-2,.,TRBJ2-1,CASSQGSGHYNEQFF,TGTGCCAGCAGCCAAGGGTCAGGCCATTACAATGAGCAGTTCTTC
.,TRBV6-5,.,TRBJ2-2,CASSYSTGVGTGELFF,TGTGCCAGCAGTTACTCGACCGGGGTTGGGACCGGGGAGCTGTTTTTT
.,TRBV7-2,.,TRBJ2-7,CASSLRRQNEQYF,TGTGCCAGCAGCCTCCGTAGACAGAACGAGCAGTACTTC
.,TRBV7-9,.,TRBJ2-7,CSSTPRGWGAAYEQYF,TGTTCCAGCACCCCCCGTGGGTGGGGAGCAGCCTACGAGCAGTACTTC
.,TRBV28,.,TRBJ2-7,CASSTRRSYEQYF,TGTGCCAGCAGTACTCGTCGGTCCTACGAGCAGTACTTC
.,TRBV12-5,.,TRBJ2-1,CASAIRADYNEQFF,TGTGCTAGTGCCATCAGGGCAGACTACAATGAGCAGTTCTTC
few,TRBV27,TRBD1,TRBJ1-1,CASSHRGKAFF,TGTGCCAGCAGTCACAGGGGAAAAGCTTTCTTT
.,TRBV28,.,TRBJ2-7,CASNLPDKSYEQYF,TGTGCCAGCAACCTCCCGGACAAGTCCTACGAGCAGTACTTC
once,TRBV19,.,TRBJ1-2,CASSIGGGGGYYGYTF,TGTGCCAGTAGTATTGGCGGCGGCGGCGGCTACTATGGCTACACCTTC
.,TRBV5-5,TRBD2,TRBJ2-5,CASSSPPWEKLGLVETQYF,TGTGCCAGCAGCTCGCCACCATGGGAAAAACTAGGACTAGTCGAGACCCAGTACTTC
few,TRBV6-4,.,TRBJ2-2,CASSASSGGSTGELFF,TGTGCCAGCAGTGCATCCTCGGGTGGTAGCACCGGGGAGCTGTTTTTT
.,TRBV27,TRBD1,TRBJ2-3,CASSAYRGLIDTQYF,TGTGCCAGCAGTGCCTACAGGGGCCTGATCGATACGCAGTATTTT